This T cell receptor (beta chain) was documented in a study of PD-1 blockade in mismatch repair-deficient tumors. This CDR3 contains 14 residues. Trimming cost V 6 bases and J 3 bases; bases outside gene matches: 4. Germline CDR1 and CDR2: KGHSH and LQKENI. Assay: immunoSEQ multiplex PCR; the TCRdb copy retains only in-frame clones and omits some. This sample has 14,000 or so clones; around 80% occur once, and the top ten carry around 1.7%. This TCR was recovered from an adult with mismatch repair-deficient cancer. Sequencing was performed on PBMCs, taken less than 15 weeks after starting pembrolizumab. The chain recombines TRBV18 with TRBJ1-1; 10 nucleotides align to TRBD1. For the CDR3, the DNA is TGTGCCAGCTCCTGGACAGGGGGGGACACTGAAGCTTTCTTT. Amino acid sequence: CASSWTGGDTEAFF.